This T cell receptor (beta chain) was identified during a study of chemoradiotherapy in HPV16-positive cancers. Over chemoradiotherapy, repertoires were sampled more than once. The table lists this clone with a few counts. Using immunoSEQ multiplex PCR, the repertoire was profiled, and TCRdb retains in-frame clones only, with some absent. This table holds around 17,000 clones, 70% found once. CDR3 size: 15 residues. Germline CDR1 and CDR2: SGHRS and YFSETQ. The V and J ends lost 4 bases and 1 base respectively, with 12 bases between them. The receptor was derived from a human donor with HPV-associated anogenital cancer. The gene calls are TRBV5-1 and TRBJ1-3; tentatively, D is TRBD1 (5 bases). The material sequenced was tumor tissue, taken from a patient who underwent chemoradiotherapy. CDR3 nucleotide sequence: TGCGCCAGCAGCCCCGGACAAGTATCTGGAAACACCATATATTTT. Its protein product is CASSPGQVSGNTIYF.